The TCR beta chain described here comes from a study of human T cells and chemical hapten exposure. Each CDR3 protein is one row after TCRdb ran MiXCR on the RACE reads. The data contain 90,000 to 140,000 distinct CDR3 sequences, around 34% of them singletons. The CDR3 consists of 17 residues. The V end lost 5 bases, the J end lost 0 bases, and 21 bases lay between the germline ends. Per the germline V gene, CDR1 is DFQATT and CDR2 is SNEGSKA (reference sequence). Time point described: patch test 3, about 24 weeks after DPC sensitization. Treatment given: therapeutic diphenylcyclopropenone sensitization with weekly scalp DPC.

The source material was whole blood, sampled in connection with sensitization to the hapten diphenylcyclopropenone (DPC). The chain couples TRBV20-1 to TRBJ2-3, with D possibly called TRBD1 or TRBD2 (5 bases each). The receptor was derived from a man in his forties with alopecia areata. Some clones in this sample may be carry-over from other donors' samples. The CDR3 here is CSAQHKWDAASTDTQYF. For the CDR3, the DNA is TGCAGTGCTCAGCATAAGTGGGACGCCGCTAGCACAGATACGCAGTATTTT.